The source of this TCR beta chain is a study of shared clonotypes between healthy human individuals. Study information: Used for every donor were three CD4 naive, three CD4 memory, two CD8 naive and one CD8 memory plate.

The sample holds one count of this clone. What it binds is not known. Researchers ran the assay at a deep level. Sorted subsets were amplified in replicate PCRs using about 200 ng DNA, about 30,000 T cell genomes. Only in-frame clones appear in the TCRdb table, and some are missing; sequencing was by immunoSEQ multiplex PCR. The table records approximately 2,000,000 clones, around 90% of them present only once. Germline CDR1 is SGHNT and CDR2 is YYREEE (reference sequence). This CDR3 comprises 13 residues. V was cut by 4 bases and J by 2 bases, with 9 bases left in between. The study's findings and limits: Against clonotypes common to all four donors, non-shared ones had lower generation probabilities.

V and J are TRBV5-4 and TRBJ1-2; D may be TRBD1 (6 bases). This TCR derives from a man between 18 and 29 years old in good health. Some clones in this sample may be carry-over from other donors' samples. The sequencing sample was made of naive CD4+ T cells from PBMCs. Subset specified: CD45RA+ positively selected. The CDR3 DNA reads TGTGCCAGCAGCGTCGGACAGAACTATGGCTACACCTTC. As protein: CASSVGQNYGYTF.